A selection of T cell receptor beta chains follows, all from one sample in a study of OX40 agonist ivuxolimab in advanced cancers. The method was immunoSEQ multiplex PCR; TCRdb's version includes in-frame clones alone and lacks a portion of them. Among around 23,000 clones listed, around nine tenths were seen once. The specimen was CD4+ or CD8+ T cells sorted from blood, collected in a trial of the OX40 agonist ivuxolimab. All receptors derive from an adult with an advanced solid tumor such as melanoma, head and neck, liver or kidney cancer. CDR3s include the opening cysteine and the closing phenylalanine or tryptophan. D genes are given only for firm matches. Clone size is not always given. Where it is, it says once, few, many or a class for expanded clones.

clone size: NA; J gene: TRBJ2-7; D gene: NA; V gene: TRBV6-1; CDR3 protein: CASRRQDLSYEQYF; CDR3 DNA: TGTGCCAGCAGAAGACAGGACCTTTCCTACGAGCAGTACTTC
clone size: NA; J gene: TRBJ2-3; D gene: TRBD2; V gene: TRBV9; CDR3 protein: CASSAGLAPTF; CDR3 DNA: TGTGCCAGCAGCGCGGGACTAGCACCGACTTTT
clone size: once; J gene: TRBJ1-1; D gene: NA; V gene: TRBV2; CDR3 protein: CASSDFSSEAFF; CDR3 DNA: TGTGCCAGCAGTGATTTCAGTTCTGAAGCTTTCTTT
clone size: NA; J gene: TRBJ2-1; D gene: TRBD2; V gene: TRBV2; CDR3 protein: CASSEGLAGAGEQFF; CDR3 DNA: TGTGCCAGCAGTGAGGGACTAGCGGGAGCAGGTGAGCAGTTCTTC
clone size: few; J gene: TRBJ1-2; D gene: NA; V gene: TRBV27; CDR3 protein: CASSHRHTF; CDR3 DNA: TGTGCCAGCAGTCACCGGCACACCTTC
clone size: NA; J gene: TRBJ2-4; D gene: TRBD1; V gene: TRBV11-1; CDR3 protein: CASSPRPGTERAKNIQYF; CDR3 DNA: TGTGCCAGCAGCCCCCGCCCGGGGACAGAAAGAGCCAAAAACATTCAGTACTTC
clone size: NA; J gene: TRBJ1-2; D gene: NA; V gene: TRBV4-3; CDR3 protein: CASSQESDVRSGYTF; CDR3 DNA: TGCGCCAGCAGCCAAGAGAGCGATGTCCGTAGTGGCTACACCTTC
clone size: NA; J gene: TRBJ2-3; D gene: NA; V gene: TRBV7-8; CDR3 protein: CASSLVGTLSSTDTQYF; CDR3 DNA: TGTGCCAGCAGCTTAGTGGGGACTCTCTCCAGCACAGATACGCAGTATTTT
clone size: NA; J gene: TRBJ1-6; D gene: TRBD1; V gene: TRBV27; CDR3 protein: CASSWGQGVSPLHF; CDR3 DNA: TGTGCCAGCAGTTGGGGACAGGGCGTTTCACCCCTCCACTTT
clone size: few; J gene: TRBJ2-7; D gene: NA; V gene: TRBV5-1; CDR3 protein: CASSLDGQTYEQYF; CDR3 DNA: TGCGCCAGCAGCTTGGATGGACAGACCTACGAGCAGTACTTC
clone size: once; J gene: TRBJ1-2; D gene: NA; V gene: TRBV18; CDR3 protein: CASSPPTESYGYTF; CDR3 DNA: TGTGCCAGCTCACCACCGACCGAATCCTATGGCTACACCTTC
clone size: NA; J gene: TRBJ2-7; D gene: NA; V gene: TRBV7-9; CDR3 protein: CASSLEAGSSYEQYF; CDR3 DNA: TGTGCCAGCAGCTTAGAGGCAGGGTCGAGCTACGAGCAGTACTTC
clone size: NA; J gene: TRBJ2-7; D gene: TRBD1; V gene: TRBV19; CDR3 protein: CASSMVTGGYEQYF; CDR3 DNA: TGTGCCAGTAGTATGGTGACAGGGGGCTACGAGCAGTACTTC
clone size: NA; J gene: TRBJ2-7; D gene: NA; V gene: TRBV5-1; CDR3 protein: CASSLAGPPYEQYF; CDR3 DNA: TGCGCCAGCAGCTTGGCAGGCCCCCCATACGAGCAGTACTTC
clone size: NA; J gene: TRBJ1-3; D gene: TRBD1; V gene: TRBV7-9; CDR3 protein: CASSHRTGVGNTIYF; CDR3 DNA: TGTGCCAGCAGCCACCGGACAGGGGTGGGAAACACCATATATTTT
clone size: NA; J gene: TRBJ2-5; D gene: NA; V gene: TRBV5-8; CDR3 protein: CASSVGLTQETQYF; CDR3 DNA: TGTGCCAGCAGCGTGGGACTGACCCAGGAGACCCAGTACTTC
clone size: few; J gene: TRBJ2-6; D gene: NA; V gene: TRBV5-8; CDR3 protein: CASSFFSGANVLTF; CDR3 DNA: TGTGCCAGCAGCTTCTTCTCTGGGGCCAACGTCCTGACTTTC
clone size: NA; J gene: TRBJ1-1; D gene: NA; V gene: TRBV4-3; CDR3 protein: CASSPGTSSKAEAFF; CDR3 DNA: TGCGCCAGCAGCCCCGGGACCTCCTCAAAGGCTGAAGCTTTCTTT
clone size: few; J gene: TRBJ1-6; D gene: NA; V gene: TRBV5-1; CDR3 protein: CASSLQSALEPLHF; CDR3 DNA: TGCGCCAGCAGCTTGCAGTCCGCCCTAGAACCCCTCCACTTT
clone size: NA; J gene: TRBJ1-1; D gene: NA; V gene: TRBV27; CDR3 protein: CASTSALNTEAFF; CDR3 DNA: TGTGCCAGCACCAGTGCCTTGAACACTGAAGCTTTCTTT
clone size: NA; J gene: TRBJ2-7; D gene: NA; V gene: TRBV6-5; CDR3 protein: CASVGGTYEQYF; CDR3 DNA: TGTGCCAGCGTGGGGGGAACCTACGAGCAGTACTTC
clone size: NA; J gene: TRBJ1-2; D gene: NA; V gene: TRBV9; CDR3 protein: CASSVEGNYGYTF; CDR3 DNA: TGTGCCAGCAGCGTAGAAGGCAACTATGGCTACACCTTC
clone size: NA; J gene: TRBJ2-7; D gene: NA; V gene: TRBV6-1; CDR3 protein: CASSEEDSRSYEQYF; CDR3 DNA: TGTGCCAGCAGTGAAGAGGATTCAAGGAGCTACGAGCAGTACTTC
clone size: few; J gene: TRBJ2-7; D gene: TRBD2; V gene: TRBV19; CDR3 protein: CASSIVASGIYEQYF; CDR3 DNA: TGTGCCAGTAGTATAGTGGCTAGCGGGATATACGAGCAGTACTTC
clone size: once; J gene: TRBJ2-1; D gene: TRBD2; V gene: TRBV11-3; CDR3 protein: CASSGTGLAGIVEQFF; CDR3 DNA: TGTGCCAGCAGCGGGACGGGACTAGCGGGAATTGTTGAGCAGTTCTTC
clone size: NA; J gene: TRBJ2-1; D gene: TRBD1; V gene: TRBV11-2; CDR3 protein: CASSKTGTAYYNEQFF; CDR3 DNA: TGTGCCAGCAGCAAAACCGGGACAGCCTACTACAATGAGCAGTTCTTC
clone size: NA; J gene: TRBJ2-7; D gene: TRBD1; V gene: TRBV19; CDR3 protein: CASSAPGTGAYEQYF; CDR3 DNA: TGTGCCAGTAGTGCGCCCGGGACAGGGGCCTACGAGCAGTACTTC
clone size: NA; J gene: TRBJ1-1; D gene: NA; V gene: TRBV4-2; CDR3 protein: CASSQARTAGAAAFF; CDR3 DNA: TGTGCCAGCAGCCAAGCGAGAACGGCGGGGGCGGCGGCTTTCTTT
clone size: NA; J gene: TRBJ2-1; D gene: TRBD2; V gene: TRBV7-9; CDR3 protein: CASSLIRSGGAYNEQFF; CDR3 DNA: TGTGCCAGCAGCTTAATCCGTAGCGGGGGGGCTTACAATGAGCAGTTCTTC
clone size: NA; J gene: TRBJ2-1; D gene: TRBD2; V gene: TRBV5-6; CDR3 protein: CASSPGEAGGPYNEQFF; CDR3 DNA: TGTGCCAGCAGCCCCGGGGAAGCGGGGGGCCCCTACAATGAGCAGTTCTTC
clone size: NA; J gene: TRBJ2-7; D gene: TRBD2; V gene: TRBV5-1; CDR3 protein: CASSIASGDNEQYF; CDR3 DNA: TGCGCCAGCAGCATCGCTAGCGGGGATAACGAGCAGTACTTC
clone size: NA; J gene: TRBJ1-6; D gene: TRBD1; V gene: TRBV6-6; CDR3 protein: CASIEQGAGGSPLHF; CDR3 DNA: TGTGCCAGCATCGAACAGGGGGCAGGCGGATCACCCCTCCACTTT
clone size: NA; J gene: TRBJ2-3; D gene: NA; V gene: TRBV7-2; CDR3 protein: CASTPGGGGPDTQYF; CDR3 DNA: TGTGCCAGCACCCCAGGGGGGGGAGGCCCAGATACGCAGTATTTT
clone size: NA; J gene: TRBJ2-7; D gene: TRBD1; V gene: TRBV6-6; CDR3 protein: CASSWTGVYEQYF; CDR3 DNA: TGTGCCAGCAGTTGGACAGGGGTCTACGAGCAGTACTTC
clone size: NA; J gene: TRBJ2-7; D gene: NA; V gene: TRBV15; CDR3 protein: CATSSPGPGTPYEQYF; CDR3 DNA: TGTGCCACCAGCAGCCCGGGACCGGGAACCCCCTACGAGCAGTACTTC
clone size: NA; J gene: TRBJ2-5; D gene: TRBD2; V gene: TRBV7-7; CDR3 protein: CASSEGLAGSQETQYF; CDR3 DNA: TGTGCTAGCAGCGAGGGACTAGCGGGATCCCAAGAGACCCAGTACTTC
clone size: NA; J gene: TRBJ2-3; D gene: TRBD2; V gene: TRBV7-9; CDR3 protein: CASSWGGEFTDTQYF; CDR3 DNA: TGTGCCAGCAGTTGGGGAGGGGAATTCACAGATACGCAGTATTTT
clone size: NA; J gene: TRBJ2-7; D gene: NA; V gene: TRBV4-1; CDR3 protein: CASSQGRWQYF; CDR3 DNA: TGCGCCAGCAGCCAAGGACGGTGGCAGTACTTC
clone size: NA; J gene: TRBJ2-2; D gene: NA; V gene: TRBV9; CDR3 protein: CASSAGTGELFF; CDR3 DNA: TGTGCCAGCAGCGCCGGCACCGGGGAGCTGTTTTTT
clone size: NA; J gene: TRBJ1-5; D gene: TRBD1; V gene: TRBV19; CDR3 protein: CASRSFTGGKSNQPQHF; CDR3 DNA: TGTGCCAGTAGAAGCTTTACAGGGGGGAAAAGCAATCAGCCCCAGCATTTT
clone size: NA; J gene: TRBJ2-7; D gene: TRBD1; V gene: TRBV7-2; CDR3 protein: CASSAGDSQQYF; CDR3 DNA: TGTGCCAGCAGCGCCGGGGACAGCCAGCAGTACTTC
clone size: NA; J gene: TRBJ1-1; D gene: NA; V gene: TRBV2; CDR3 protein: CASIYSGVEAFF; CDR3 DNA: TGTGCCAGCATTTATTCAGGGGTTGAAGCTTTCTTT
clone size: NA; J gene: TRBJ2-5; D gene: NA; V gene: TRBV23-1; CDR3 protein: CASPSDGATQETQYF; CDR3 DNA: TGCGCCAGCCCAAGTGACGGGGCCACCCAAGAGACCCAGTACTTC
clone size: NA; J gene: TRBJ2-3; D gene: NA; V gene: TRBV19; CDR3 protein: CASSGISTDTQYF; CDR3 DNA: TGTGCCAGTAGTGGAATAAGCACAGATACGCAGTATTTT
clone size: NA; J gene: TRBJ2-7; D gene: NA; V gene: TRBV9; CDR3 protein: CASSVGAGYEQYF; CDR3 DNA: TGTGCCAGCAGCGTAGGGGCAGGGTACGAGCAGTACTTC